The clone carrying this T cell receptor (beta chain) was observed a handful of times. Its antigen is currently unknown. A second roughly 7 to 12 cycle PCR used barcoded and J-beta primers. Each cDNA molecule, via a template-switch adaptor with 12 random nucleotides, was tagged. MiXCR, run by TCRdb on the 5' RACE reads, gives a single entry per CDR3 protein. The sample carries about 1.6 million distinct CDR3 sequences, almost 35% recorded once. This sample was included in a study of blood T cells in healthy people across ages. Whole-study findings and limits: Naive and antigen-experienced cells could not be conclusively compared, given unsorted PBMCs. Correlation between TCR beta diversity and naive T cell percentage was strong.

Trimming stripped 4 bases from V and 4 bases from J, with 17 bases between. This CDR3 contains 14 residues. Germline CDR1 reads DFQATT; CDR2 reads SNEGSKA (reference sequence). The study isolated at least 7 million PBMCs from each sample. This sequence originates from a woman in her 30s in good health. Sequencing was carried out using blood. The chain combines TRBV20-1 with TRBJ2-7, with D tentatively TRBD2 (5 bases). The CDR3 loop is CSATNRDLDYEQYF. Written as DNA, the CDR3 is TGCAGTGCTACGAACCGGGATCTTGATTACGAGCAGTACTTC.